Below are 13 T cell receptor beta chains sequenced from a single sample in a study of CD4+ T cells in melanoma (dated by TCRdb to 2022 to 2024). The library was prepared using the immunoSEQ multiplex PCR assay. TCRdb obtained this table from immuneACCESS and retained in-frame rearrangements with V and J assigned. These tables miss some clones; where compared with another copy, unresolved V genes account for less than half of the shortfall, and the remainder is unexplained. The sample profile shows some 7,100 clones; 52% of them were found once. Together, the top ten hold around 16% of the sample. The sample taken for sequencing was cells from a culture (not recorded whether cultured in vitro). The source of these receptors is a human donor with melanoma.

The chain is built from TRBV5-1 and TRBJ2-7, with 7 bases matching TRBD1. The CDR3 length is 16 residues. The V segment lost 4 bases and the J segment 6 bases; nucleotides outside the gene matches: 16. Germline lookup yields CDR1 SGHRS and CDR2 YFSETQ. The CDR3 region is CASSVTMDRYYGEQYF. CDR3 DNA sequence: TGCGCCAGCAGCGTTACTATGGACAGGTACTACGGCGAGCAGTACTTC.

The chain is built from TRBV20-1 and TRBJ2-7; D unresolved. The CDR3 covers 11 residues. Germline values: CDR1 DFQATT, CDR2 SNEGSKA (reference sequence). V lost 0 bases, J lost 6 bases, and 6 bases lay in between. Written as DNA, the CDR3 is TGCAGTGCTAGAGAACGTTTCGAGCAGTACTTC. Translation gives CSARERFEQYF.

This clone was seen a few times. This sequence joins TRBV2 and TRBJ1-1; TRBD1 is a possible D gene (6 bases). CDR1 and CDR2 (germline): SNHLY, FYNNEI. V lost 8 bases and J lost 7, with 17 bases in between. The CDR3 has 13 residues. The CDR3 sequence: CASDRGGAREAFF. The CDR3 DNA reads as TGTGCCAGCGACCGCGGGGGGGCGCGTGAAGCTTTCTTT.

The chain links TRBV19 to TRBJ1-2; TRBD1 might be the D (6 bases). Germline CDR1 and CDR2: LNHDA and SQIVND (reference sequence). The CDR3 contains 15 residues. Trimming left V 5 bases short and J 3 bases short, with 16 bases between. The CDR3 loop reads CASSSTGAAHYGYTF. In DNA, the CDR3 is TGTGCCAGTAGTTCGACAGGAGCCGCACACTATGGCTACACCTTC.

This clone was found a few times. This chain connects TRBV5-1 to TRBJ2-7; 7 positions agree with TRBD2. The CDR3 loop spans 14 amino acids. V lost 0 bases, J lost 1 base, and 1 base stayed unmatched. Per the germline V gene, CDR1 is SGHRS and CDR2 is YFSETQ. The CDR3 DNA reads TGCGCCAGCAGCTTGGCCGGGGGGTCCTACGAGCAGTACTTC. It translates to CASSLAGGSYEQYF.

A single count supports this clone. The chain carries TRBV7-3 and TRBJ2-1, with 8 bases fitting TRBD2. CDR3 length: 14 amino acids. Trimming took 2 bases from V and 7 from J; bases not matched to a gene: 4. Germline loops: CDR1 SGHTA, CDR2 FQGTGA. The CDR3 nucleotides read TGTGCCAGCAGCTTAGCGGGGGGCCCGAATGAGCAGTTCTTC. Translated, it gives CASSLAGGPNEQFF.

The V and J genes are TRBV30 and TRBJ2-3; a weak D match, TRBD2 (6 bases). This CDR3 comprises 14 residues. Between the trimmed V and J ends, which lost 4 bases and 6 bases, there was a span of 17 bases. Looked up from germline, CDR1 is GTSNPN and CDR2 is SVGIG (reference sequence). CDR3: CAWKVGRGYDTQYF. The CDR3 DNA reads TGTGCCTGGAAAGTCGGGCGGGGATACGATACGCAGTATTTT.

This clone has just one count. The rearrangement joins TRBV5-1 to TRBJ2-3, with a tentative D call TRBD1 (6 bases). This CDR3 comprises 14 residues. Germline assignment: CDR1 SGHRS and CDR2 YFSETQ. V was clipped by 4 bases and J by 4 bases, with 13 bases between them. The CDR3: CASSRVAGADTQYF. The CDR3 DNA is TGCGCCAGCAGCCGAGTTGCAGGGGCAGATACGCAGTATTTT.

The sample holds a few counts of this clone. The V and J genes are TRBV11-2 and TRBJ1-6, with D perhaps matching TRBD1 (5 bases). Germline V lookup: CDR1 SGHAT, CDR2 FQNNGV. Trimming removed 1 base from V and 10 bases from J, with 11 bases in between. This CDR3 has 14 amino acids. The CDR3 bases are TGTGCCAGCAGCTTAGGGACACGTTCCTCACCCCTCCACTTT. It is translated as CASSLGTRSSPLHF.

A few counts support this clone. The chain combines TRBV6-5 with TRBJ1-1; D gene ambiguous. The CDR3 runs to 13 residues. V lost 9 bases to trimming and J lost 0 bases, with 11 bases between them. In germline, CDR1 is MNHEY, CDR2 SVGAGI. CDR3: CASVGSMNTEAFF. Here the CDR3 DNA reads TGTGCCAGTGTCGGCAGCATGAACACTGAAGCTTTCTTT.

This clone occurred a few times. The genes are TRBV7-9 and TRBJ1-5; D uncertain. CDR1 and CDR2 (germline): SEHNR, FQNEAQ (reference sequence). Trimming removed 5 bases at V and 9 bases at J, with 11 bases between. This CDR3 spans 12 amino acids. The CDR3 DNA is TGTGCCAGCAGCCTCCCCGAGACGCCCCAGCATTTT. The encoded protein is CASSLPETPQHF. The full variable domain, completed using reference TRBV7-9 and TRBJ1-5, is DTGVSQNPRHKITKRGQNVTFRCDPISEHNRLYWYRQTLGQGPEFLTYFQNEAQLEKSRLLSDRFSAERPKGSFSTLEIQRTEQGDSAMYLCASSLPETPQHFGDGTRLSIL.

CDR3: CASSAGQRDQAFF. The CDR3, as DNA: TGTGCCAGCTCCGCAGGGCAGAGAGATCAAGCTTTCTTT. This chain uses TRBV18 with TRBJ1-1; the D gene is possibly TRBD1 (5 bases). The CDR3 is made up of 13 amino acids. V was pared by 6 bases and J by 9 bases, with 17 bases between. Germline CDR1 and CDR2: KGHSH and LQKENI.

This clone has more than one count but fewer than ten. The J gene is TRBJ2-1, the V gene TRBV7-9; no reliable D call. Trimming stripped 10 bases from V and 5 bases from J, with 15 bases between. This CDR3 contains 13 residues. The germline CDR1 and CDR2 sequences are SEHNR and FQNEAQ (reference sequence). The CDR3 nucleotides read TGTGCCATCACTCTAGGGCTTAACAATGAGCAGTTCTTC. It yields the protein CAITLGLNNEQFF.